The present T cell receptor (beta chain) was sequenced within a study of T cell changes during pregnancy in multiple sclerosis (dated by TCRdb to the late 2010s). Background for the entire study: The study examined how the T cell repertoire changed over the course of pregnancy in women with multiple sclerosis.

V has 10 bases trimmed and J has 8 bases trimmed; junction bases matching no gene number 17. Via the germline V gene, CDR1 is SGHTA and CDR2 FQGTGA. The CDR3, from cysteine to phenylalanine, totals 15 residues. Only the CDR3 DNA stays, 45 bases, in frame from base 1. Comments on this clone: Its cognate antigen has yet to be identified. The sample holds no much larger clone one base away, and base qualities are not on file.

The library was obtained by the immunoSEQ multiplex PCR assay. Sourced from immuneACCESS, this table was stored by TCRdb with only in-frame sequences that have V and J called. A share of the clones is absent; for the studies checked, an unresolved V gene accounts for under half, and the remainder has no known explanation. The sample table contains some 90,000 clones; only one count was recorded for 90% to 95% of them. 1.5% to 2% of the sample is held by the ten biggest clonotypes. The TCR was taken from a female donor in good health, enrolled as a control in a pregnancy study. The V gene is TRBV7-3 and the J gene is TRBJ2-1; TRBD1 aligns with 7 central bases. The material was peripheral blood, obtained after pregnancy. The CDR3 corresponds to CATAKVPGQPDEQFF. The DNA sequence is given as TGTGCCACTGCTAAGGTCCCGGGACAGCCTGATGAGCAGTTCTTC. With the portions outside the CDR3 filled from the reference TRBV7-3 and TRBJ2-1 genes, the complete variable region becomes GAGVSQTPSNKVTEKGKYVELRCDPISGHTALYWYRQSLGQGPEFLIYFQGTGAADDSGLPNDRFFAVRPEGSVSTLKIQRTERGDSAVYLCATAKVPGQPDEQFFGPGTRLTVL.